These T cell receptor beta chains were read from a single sample in a study of CD8 T cells in ankylosing spondylitis. MiXCR, applied by TCRdb to the 5' RACE reads, yields one record per CDR3 protein. The sample lists roughly 160,000 distinct CDR3 sequences; 9.8% were seen once. Source material: blood, either unsorted or a sorted T cell fraction (not recorded which). These receptors were taken from a female donor with ankylosing spondylitis or in good health (not recorded which). The CDR3 runs from the conserved cysteine through the conserved F or W. Each record gives: clone size, D gene, V gene, J gene, CDR3 protein, CDR3 DNA. A D gene is named only where the DNA matches it firmly. The size entry is marked missing in some rows and otherwise reads once, few, many or a size class.

few	TRBD1	TRBV7-8	TRBJ2-7	CASSLAQGDHEQYF	TGTGCCAGCAGCTTAGCCCAGGGGGACCACGAGCAGTACTTC
few	.	TRBV29-1	TRBJ2-2	CSVTSGTQAGELFF	TGCAGCGTCACGTCCGGGACGCAGGCCGGGGAGCTGTTTTTT
many	TRBD1	TRBV3-1	TRBJ1-1	CASTGGYGGTEAFF	TGTGCCAGTACAGGGGGCTACGGGGGCACTGAAGCTTTCTTT
few	TRBD2	TRBV20-1	TRBJ2-7	CSANRGGVPEQYF	TGCAGTGCCAATCGGGGGGGAGTTCCCGAGCAGTACTTC
once	TRBD2	TRBV7-3	TRBJ2-1	CASSLTGSSGYNEQFF	TGTGCCAGCAGCTTAACGGGGTCTAGCGGGTACAATGAGCAGTTCTTC
few	TRBD2	TRBV28	TRBJ2-1	CASSLSLRLAGGNEQFF	TGTGCCAGCAGTTTATCCCTCCGACTAGCGGGAGGCAATGAGCAGTTCTTC
few	.	TRBV4-3	TRBJ1-1	CASSQEHVPGSNEAFF	TGCGCCAGCAGCCAAGAGCATGTTCCGGGGTCTAATGAAGCTTTCTTT
.	.	TRBV29-1	TRBJ1-4	CSVGGGEKLFF	TGCAGCGTTGGAGGGGGTGAAAAACTGTTTTTT
many	TRBD1	TRBV6-1	TRBJ2-7	CASSQGVFSREQYF	TGTGCCAGCAGTCAGGGGGTATTCTCGCGCGAGCAGTACTTC
.	TRBD1	TRBV5-4	TRBJ2-1	CASSLAGQGEFF	TGTGCCAGCAGCTTGGCGGGACAGGGGGAGTTCTTC
many	.	TRBV29-1	TRBJ2-7	CSAKDRSYEQYF	TGCAGCGCCAAGGACCGCTCCTACGAGCAGTACTTC
few	.	TRBV3-1	TRBJ2-1	CASSQVGQQFF	TGTGCCAGCAGCCAAGTGGGGCAGCAGTTCTTC
.	TRBD2	TRBV24-1	TRBJ2-1	CATSLAAGNEQFF	TGTGCCACCTCACTAGCGGCGGGCAATGAGCAGTTCTTC
few	TRBD2	TRBV20-1	TRBJ2-3	CSAREGGLDTQYF	TGCAGTGCACGGGAGGGGGGTCTCGATACGCAGTATTTT
few	TRBD2	TRBV20-1	TRBJ2-1	CSARGKGVSGRSWYNEQFF	TGCAGTGCTAGAGGGAAGGGGGTTAGCGGGAGATCATGGTACAATGAGCAGTTCTTC
few	.	TRBV5-6	TRBJ2-1	CASNPGGGRYNEQFF	TGTGCCAGCAACCCGGGAGGGGGCCGGTACAATGAGCAGTTCTTC
many	.	TRBV20-1	TRBJ2-1	CSARSHMEQFF	TGCAGTGCTAGGAGTCATATGGAGCAGTTCTTC
.	TRBD2	TRBV28	TRBJ2-7	CASTREGYYEQYF	TGTGCCAGCACCCGGGAGGGGTACTACGAGCAGTACTTC
.	TRBD2	TRBV13	TRBJ2-5	CASSLSGTSGSRQETQYF	TGTGCCAGCAGCTTATCCGGGACTAGCGGGAGTAGGCAAGAGACCCAGTACTTC
few	TRBD2	TRBV3-1	TRBJ2-5	CASTLSGGIGETQYF	TGTGCCAGCACCCTTTCGGGAGGGATCGGAGAGACCCAGTACTTC
many	.	TRBV29-1	TRBJ2-7	CSVGGGRHLYEQYF	TGCAGCGTTGGGGGGGGCCGACATCTATACGAGCAGTACTTC
many	TRBD2	TRBV29-1	TRBJ2-3	CSVVLWGAGESDTQYF	TGCAGCGTTGTGCTCTGGGGAGCGGGAGAATCAGATACGCAGTATTTT
.	TRBD1	TRBV5-6	TRBJ2-1	CDSSLASGGMINEQFF	TGTGACAGCAGCTTGGCCTCAGGGGGCATGATTAATGAGCAGTTCTTC
many	.	TRBV14	TRBJ2-3	CASSQERAGPRTDTQYF	TGTGCCAGCAGCCAAGAGCGGGCAGGGCCGCGCACAGATACGCAGTATTTT
many	TRBD1	TRBV7-9	TRBJ2-7	CASSSTGQDAYEQYF	TGTGCCAGCAGCTCGACCGGACAGGACGCCTACGAGCAGTACTTC
.	.	TRBV20-1	TRBJ2-1	CSARSPRSYNEQFF	TGCAGTGCTCGCTCCCCTCGCTCCTACAATGAGCAGTTCTTC
few	.	TRBV20-1	TRBJ2-1	CSARDLTRGIQGQFF	TGCAGTGCTAGAGATTTGACTAGGGGAATCCAAGGGCAGTTCTTC
.	TRBD1	TRBV19	TRBJ2-7	CASSPLPGQASYEQYF	TGTGCCAGTAGTCCCCTTCCGGGACAGGCTTCCTACGAGCAGTACTTC
many	.	TRBV4-3	TRBJ1-4	CASRSAVAEKLFF	TGCGCCAGCCGAAGCGCGGTGGCTGAAAAACTGTTTTTT
many	.	TRBV20-1	TRBJ1-2	CSARPLYLGIGYTF	TGCAGTGCTAGACCCCTGTATTTAGGGATAGGCTACACCTTC
few	.	TRBV28	TRBJ2-1	CASSLAPYYNEQFF	TGTGCCAGCAGTTTAGCCCCTTATTACAATGAGCAGTTCTTC
many	.	TRBV7-9	TRBJ2-1	CATLLTGRGNEQFF	TGTGCCACCTTGCTGACAGGTCGGGGCAATGAGCAGTTCTTC
.	.	TRBV12-3/TRBV12-4	TRBJ2-2	CASSHFRGYTGELFFF	.
few	.	TRBV24-1	TRBJ2-1	CATSDTNRVGEQFF	TGTGCCACCAGTGATACGAACAGGGTTGGTGAGCAGTTCTTC
few	.	TRBV6-2/TRBV6-3	TRBJ2-2	CASSYEEGRFTGELFF	TGTGCCAGCAGTTACGAGGAGGGGCGCTTCACCGGGGAGCTGTTTTTT
.	.	TRBV6-2/TRBV6-3	TRBJ2-1	CASSYWEDNEQFF	TGTGCCAGCAGTTACTGGGAGGACAATGAGCAGTTCTTC
many	.	TRBV9	TRBJ2-5	CASSPPGLRFF	TGTGCCAGCAGCCCTCCGGGACTCCGGTTCTTC
many	TRBD2	TRBV11-2	TRBJ2-7	CASSLDGLADAYEQYF	TGTGCCAGCAGCTTAGACGGACTAGCGGACGCCTACGAGCAGTACTTC
.	.	TRBV6-2/TRBV6-3	TRBJ1-2	CASSYGPRNPNYGYTF	TGTGCCAGCAGTTACGGCCCACGGAACCCTAACTATGGCTACACCTTC
few	.	TRBV7-3	TRBJ1-1	CAFSLQGRGTEAFF	TGTGCCTTCAGCTTACAGGGTCGGGGCACTGAAGCTTTCTTT
.	.	TRBV5-6	TRBJ2-5	CASSLGSPWTQYF	TGTGCCAGCAGCTTGGGCAGTCCGTGGACCCAGTACTTC
many	.	TRBV12-3/TRBV12-4	TRBJ2-1	CASSLSSKGNEQFF	TGTGCCAGCAGTTTATCCTCAAAGGGCAATGAGCAGTTCTTC
many	.	TRBV7-9	TRBJ1-2	CASSFYYGYTF	TGTGCCAGCAGCTTTTACTATGGCTACACCTTC
few	.	TRBV7-2	TRBJ1-4	CASSRDTFGDEKLFF	TGTGCCAGCAGCCGTGACACGTTCGGGGATGAAAAACTGTTTTTT
.	TRBD1	TRBV4-1	TRBJ1-1	CASSPRQGANEAFF	TGCGCCAGCAGCCCCCGACAGGGGGCAAATGAAGCTTTCTTT
.	.	TRBV20-1	TRBJ2-5	CSARDRAPLSQETQYF	TGCAGTGCTAGAGATCGGGCGCCCCTGTCACAAGAGACCCAGTACTTC
.	.	TRBV30	TRBJ2-5	CAWSVLGGGGETQYF	TGTGCCTGGAGTGTACTGGGGGGCGGCGGGGAGACCCAGTACTTC
few	.	TRBV4-2	TRBJ2-5	CASSQEDLEETQYF	TGTGCCAGCAGCCAAGAGGACCTGGAAGAGACCCAGTACTTC
many	.	TRBV6-2/TRBV6-3	TRBJ1-1	CAMRVGENTEAFF	TGTGCCATGAGAGTCGGGGAAAACACTGAAGCTTTCTTT
many	TRBD2	TRBV27	TRBJ2-2	CATTSLAGGGELFF	TGTGCCACCACTTCACTAGCGGGAGGCGGGGAGCTGTTTTTT